Sequencing of this T cell receptor beta chain was carried out in a study of blood T cell repertoires in COVID-19. Study details: Acute-phase and convalescent COVID-19 samples originated in the United States, Italy and Spain. Sources were T cells, B-cell-depleted T cells, or PBMCs; the material itself was cDNA or gDNA.

Per the study methods: Researchers report that nucleated cell counts were estimated from reference gene primer amplification. TCRdb's copy holds only in-frame clones and misses some; the assay was immunoSEQ multiplex PCR. V and J calls and clone size are as listed in that table; D and trimming were resolved from the DNA. Of 150,000 to 200,000 clones in the sample, approximately 87% were seen once. Germline CDR1 reads SNHLY; CDR2 reads FYNNEI. The CDR3 runs 18 residues. With V trimmed by 4 bases and J by 2 bases, 16 bases remained unmatched. This sequence originates from a middle-aged man with active or convalescent COVID-19. Material for sequencing was peripheral blood. The chain has TRBV2 and TRBJ1-2; 7 nucleotides line up with TRBD1. CDR3: CASSGAQDRRYSNYGYTF. The CDR3 DNA reads as TGTGCCAGCAGTGGGGCGCAGGACAGGCGATACTCAAACTATGGCTACACCTTC. Filled out from reference TRBV2 and TRBJ1-2, the complete variable domain reads EPEVTQTPSHQVTQMGQEVILRCVPISNHLYFYWYRQILGQKVEFLVSFYNNEISEKSEIFDDQFSVERPDGSNFTLKIRSTKLEDSAMYFCASSGAQDRRYSNYGYTFGSGTRLTVV.